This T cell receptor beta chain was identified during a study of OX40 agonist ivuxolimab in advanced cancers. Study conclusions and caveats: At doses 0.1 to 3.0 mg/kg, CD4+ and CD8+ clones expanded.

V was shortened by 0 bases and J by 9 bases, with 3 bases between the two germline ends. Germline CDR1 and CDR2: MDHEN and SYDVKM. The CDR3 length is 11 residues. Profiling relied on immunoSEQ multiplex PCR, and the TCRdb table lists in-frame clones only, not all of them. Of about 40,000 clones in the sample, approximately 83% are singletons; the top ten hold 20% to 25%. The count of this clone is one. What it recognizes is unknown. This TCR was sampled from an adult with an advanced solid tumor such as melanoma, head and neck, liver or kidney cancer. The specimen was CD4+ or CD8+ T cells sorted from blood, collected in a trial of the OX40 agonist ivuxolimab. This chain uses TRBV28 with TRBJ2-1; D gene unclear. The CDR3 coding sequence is TGTGCCAGCAGTTTATGGGGTGAGCAGTTCTTC. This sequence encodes CASSLWGEQFF.